These 12 T cell receptor beta chains came from one sample sequenced in a study of cytomegalovirus exposure and HLA in healthy donors. 60 Vbeta and 13 Jbeta primers were used in PCR. TCRdb keeps only in-frame clones here, not all; method: immunoSEQ multiplex PCR. The sample lists around 120,000 clones; 80% to 90% were seen once. The sample was PBMCs. These TCRs come from a man in his fifties in good health and CMV-seronegative.

V and J are TRBV4-1 and TRBJ2-3, with TRBD1 matching over 7 bases. The CDR3 runs 14 residues. J gave up 4 bases and V 1 base, and 2 bases lay outside the gene matches. Germline V gene data show CDR1 as MGHRA and CDR2 as YSYEKL. CDR3 region: CASSQVQGPDTQYF. The CDR3 bases are TGCGCCAGCAGCCAAGTACAGGGGCCAGATACGCAGTATTTT.

The V call is TRBV5-1, the J call TRBJ2-5; D is perhaps TRBD2 (5 bases). There are 14 residues in the CDR3. Germline CDR1 SGHRS, CDR2 YFSETQ. Trimming took off 6 bases at V and 2 bases at J, with 14 bases between the two ends. The chain's CDR3 is CASTFARVQETQYF. The CDR3 DNA sequence: TGCGCCAGCACCTTTGCGAGGGTTCAAGAGACCCAGTACTTC.

The rearrangement links TRBV30 to TRBJ2-7; D remains ambiguous. CDR1 GTSNPN and CDR2 SVGIG come from the germline V gene (reference sequence). The CDR3 runs 13 residues. Trimming shortened V by 1 base and J by 2 bases, and 9 bases separated the two germline ends. The CDR3 sequence: CAWSGATAYEQYF. CDR3 DNA sequence: TGTGCCTGGAGTGGGGCGACCGCCTACGAGCAGTACTTC. Filled out from reference TRBV30 and TRBJ2-7, the complete variable domain reads SQTIHQWPATLVQPVGSPLSLECTVEGTSNPNLYWYRQAAGRGLQLLFYSVGIGQISSEVPQNLSASRPQDRQFILSSKKLLLSDSGFYLCAWSGATAYEQYFGPGTRLTVT.

The genes are TRBV4-1 and TRBJ2-5, with 11 bases that match TRBD2. This CDR3 has 17 amino acids. Germline-derived CDR1 and CDR2 are MGHRA and YSYEKL. Losses at the gene ends were 1 base for V and 0 bases for J; bases not matched to a gene: 4. CDR3 region: CASSQVKLAGDQETQYF. The CDR3 DNA reads TGCGCCAGCAGCCAAGTCAAACTAGCGGGGGACCAAGAGACCCAGTACTTC.

V is TRBV6-1 and J is TRBJ2-5; maybe TRBD1 (5 bases). Germline CDR1 reads MNHNS; CDR2 reads SASEGT. The CDR3 is made up of 14 amino acids. The germline V and J ends were trimmed by 1 base and 4 bases, with 10 bases remaining between them. The CDR3 here is CASSEGWGVETQYF. CDR3 nucleotides: TGTGCCAGCAGTGAAGGATGGGGCGTAGAGACCCAGTACTTC.

This clone was observed a single time. This rearrangement joins TRBV11-2 to TRBJ2-2, with 13 bases identical to TRBD2. CDR1 is SGHAT and CDR2 is FQNNGV in the germline V gene. The CDR3 runs 16 residues. V shed 5 bases, J shed 6 bases, and the junction held 6 bases outside the gene matches. The CDR3 coding sequence is TGTGCCAGCAGCAATGGACTAGCGGGGGTGGCCGGGGAGCTGTTTTTT. Translating it yields CASSNGLAGVAGELFF.

The rearrangement uses TRBV6-5 and TRBJ2-1, with a weak D call TRBD1 (6 bases). The CDR3 spans 15 residues. CDR1 is MNHEY, CDR2 SVGAGI, per germline. V shed 6 bases and J shed 3 bases, with 15 bases lying between them. This CDR3 reads CASSPGASVYNEQFF. CDR3 coding DNA: TGTGCCAGCAGCCCAGGGGCCTCCGTCTACAATGAGCAGTTCTTC.

The V and J genes are TRBV9 and TRBJ2-3; TRBD1 aligns across 7 bases. Germline CDR1 is SGDLS and CDR2 is YYNGEE. V lost 6 bases and J lost 2; bases outside the gene matches: 6. The CDR3 is 14 amino acids. DNA of the CDR3: TGTGCCAGCAATTCACAGGGGAACACAGATACGCAGTATTTT. Translating gives CASNSQGNTDTQYF.

V is TRBV7-2 and J is TRBJ2-5, with D maybe TRBD2 (6 bases). The germline gives CDR1 SGHTA, CDR2 FQGNSA. The CDR3 loop spans 15 amino acids. The V end was cut by 3 bases, the J end by 4 bases, with 15 bases between. CDR3 in DNA: TGTGCCAGCAGCTTGGGCGGGGCGGCGGGAGAGACCCAGTACTTC. It codes for CASSLGGAAGETQYF.

The J gene is TRBJ1-2, the V gene TRBV7-9; weak D call: TRBD1 (6 bases). Deletions cut 4 bases from V and 4 bases from J, with 25 bases between. The germline V gene encodes CDR1 SEHNR and CDR2 FQNEAQ (reference sequence). The CDR3 is 18 residues long. The DNA for the CDR3 is TGTGCCAGCAGCTCCTTTTCGGGCGGGGGCAGATCCATCTATGGCTACACCTTC. It yields the protein CASSSFSGGGRSIYGYTF.

CDR3 bases: TGTGCCAGCAGTGAAGGACAGGGACGTCCTTCACCCCTCCACTTT. This encodes CASSEGQGRPSPLHF. The chain employs TRBV6-1 and TRBJ1-6; TRBD1 matches 7 bases. J lost 9 bases, V lost 1 base, and 6 bases had no gene match. CDR1 and CDR2 from the germline V gene are MNHNS and SASEGT. The CDR3 is made up of 15 amino acids.

DNA of the CDR3: TGTGCCAGCAGTAGTCAGGCGAGTAATGAAAAACTGTTTTTT. It codes for CASSSQASNEKLFF. The chain joins TRBV2 to TRBJ1-4; D is ambiguous. This CDR3 has 14 amino acids. With 5 bases removed from V and 4 bases from J, the gap between germline ends came to 11 bases. Germline V gives CDR1 SNHLY, CDR2 FYNNEI.